A single sample gave rise to the 15 T cell receptor beta chains below, sequenced in a study of blood T cell repertoires in COVID-19. TCRdb keeps only in-frame clones here, not all; method: immunoSEQ multiplex PCR. The sample includes some 95,000 clones, 80% to 95% seen only once; the top ten take 2.3%. Sequencing input: peripheral blood. These receptors all stem from a human donor with active COVID-19. The donor label of this sample is uncertain.

This clone was seen only once. The chain employs TRBV27 and TRBJ2-2; unclear D gene. Germline values: CDR1 MNHEY, CDR2 SMNVEV (reference sequence). V shed 8 bases and J shed 0 bases, with 10 bases lying between them. This CDR3 has 14 amino acids. The CDR3 DNA sequence: TGTGCCAGCCACTACTCGGCGAACACCGGGGAGCTGTTTTTT. Residues: CASHYSANTGELFF.

This clone turned up a few times. V usage is TRBV2 and J usage is TRBJ1-2, with D tentatively TRBD1 (5 bases). The germline V gene encodes CDR1 SNHLY and CDR2 FYNNEI. V dropped 5 bases and J dropped 8 bases, with 12 bases sitting between them. The CDR3 extends over 12 amino acids. CDR3 sequence: CASSRGSEGYTF. For the CDR3, the DNA is TGTGCCAGCAGTCGGGGGAGCGAAGGCTACACCTTC.

This clone showed up just once. CDR3 sequence: CATSRVTGPSGKNSPLHF. DNA for the CDR3: TGTGCCACCAGCAGAGTAACAGGGCCCTCCGGGAAAAATTCACCCCTCCACTTT. This chain connects TRBV15 to TRBJ1-6; perhaps TRBD1 as D (6 bases). CDR3 length equals 18 residues. V was clipped by 1 base and J by 7 bases, with 20 bases between them. Germline-derived CDR1 and CDR2 are LNHNV and YYDKDF (reference sequence).

J is TRBJ2-3 and V is TRBV7-6, with 10 positions matching TRBD2. Germline V lookup: CDR1 SGHVS, CDR2 FNYEAQ. The CDR3 has 15 amino acids. V shed 5 bases, J shed 0 bases, and the junction held 2 bases outside the gene matches. The CDR3 region is CASSTSGESTDTQYF. The CDR3 region has the DNA TGTGCCAGCAGCACTAGCGGGGAGAGCACAGATACGCAGTATTTT.

V and J are TRBV10-3 and TRBJ1-4; weak D call: TRBD1 (6 bases). V lost 4 bases to trimming and J lost 7 bases, with 25 bases between them. CDR1 is ENHRY and CDR2 is SYGVKD in the germline V gene. The CDR3 has 18 residues. CDR3 in DNA: TGTGCCATCAGTGGGGGACATCAAGGGAGGGCTATAAGTGAAAAACTGTTTTTT. This gives the protein CAISGGHQGRAISEKLFF.

The chain combines TRBV3-1 (or the pseudogene TRBV3-2) with TRBJ2-7; 9 bases match TRBD2. CDR1 and CDR2 (germline): LGHDT, YNNKEL (reference sequence). Losses at the gene ends were 0 bases for V and 6 bases for J; bases not matched to a gene: 6. This CDR3 comprises 15 residues. The CDR3 protein is CASSQEGLAGFEQYF. Written as DNA, the CDR3 is TGTGCCAGCAGCCAAGAAGGCCTAGCGGGGTTCGAGCAGTACTTC.

The genes are TRBV11-1 and TRBJ1-4, with D maybe TRBD1 (5 bases). This CDR3 has 15 amino acids. Germline-derived CDR1 and CDR2 are SGHAT and FQDESV (reference sequence). V was pared by 4 bases and J by 2 bases, with 11 bases between. CDR3: CASSSNRGTNEKLFF. The CDR3 DNA reads as TGTGCCAGCAGCTCGAATCGGGGGACTAATGAAAAACTGTTTTTT.

The chain is built from TRBV19 and TRBJ1-1, with 7 bases aligning to TRBD1. Germline V lookup: CDR1 LNHDA, CDR2 SQIVND (reference sequence). V was clipped by 4 bases and J by 4 bases; unmatched bases: 9. The CDR3 contains 15 residues. The CDR3 region has the DNA TGTGCCAGTAGTACTACAGGGGTGATAGTCACTGAAGCTTTCTTT. It codes for CASSTTGVIVTEAFF.

This sequence joins TRBV9 and TRBJ1-1; weak D call: TRBD1 (5 bases). Germline lookup yields CDR1 SGDLS and CDR2 YYNGEE. V lost 0 bases and J 1 base, leaving 13 bases between the germline ends. This CDR3 has 16 residues. The CDR3 sequence is CASSVDWTPRNTEAFF. CDR3 bases: TGTGCCAGCAGCGTAGACTGGACACCTCGGAACACTGAAGCTTTCTTT.

The chain recombines TRBV19 with TRBJ1-2; TRBD1 matches at 9 bases. V lost 5 bases to trimming and J lost 3 bases; unmatched junction nucleotides: 10. CDR3 size: 16 residues. Germline V gene sequence: CDR1 LNHDA, CDR2 SQIVND (reference sequence). The CDR3 is CASSDLDRGKDYGYTF. The CDR3 DNA sequence: TGTGCCAGTAGTGACTTAGACAGGGGGAAGGACTATGGCTACACCTTC.

The rearrangement links TRBV3-1 (or the pseudogene TRBV3-2) to TRBJ2-7, with D possibly matching TRBD2 (5 bases). In germline, CDR1 is LGHDT, CDR2 YNNKEL (reference sequence). This CDR3 is 15 amino acids long. V lost 4 bases to trimming and J lost 2 bases, with 15 bases between them. The CDR3 bases are TGTGCCAGCAGCCTACCACGCCGGGGTGCCTACGAGCAGTACTTC. Protein product: CASSLPRRGAYEQYF.

The V call is TRBV7-8, the J call TRBJ2-3; 7 bases match TRBD2. Per germline, CDR1 SGHVS and CDR2 FQNEAQ. CDR3 length: 17 residues. V shed 1 base, J shed 2 bases, and the junction held 9 bases outside the gene matches. The CDR3 nucleotides read TGTGCCAGCAGCTTAGGATCCAGCGGGGTTGTCACAGATACGCAGTATTTT. This encodes CASSLGSSGVVTDTQYF.

The chain employs TRBV7-2 and TRBJ2-2, with 10 positions matching TRBD1. With V trimmed by 5 bases and J by 5 bases, 5 bases remained unmatched. This CDR3 spans 15 amino acids. Per germline, CDR1 SGHTA and CDR2 FQGNSA. DNA for the CDR3: TGTGCCAGCAGCGGTCGGACAGGGGGAACCGGGGAGCTGTTTTTT. Encoded protein: CASSGRTGGTGELFF. The full variable domain, with the rest looked up from reference TRBV7-2 and TRBJ2-2, is GAGVSQSPSNKVTEKGKDVELRCDPISGHTALYWYRQSLGQGLEFLIYFQGNSAPDKSGLPSDRFSAERTGGSVSTLTIQRTQQEDSAVYLCASSGRTGGTGELFFGEGSRLTVL.

The rearrangement joins TRBV5-5 to TRBJ2-3; TRBD1 is a possible D gene (5 bases). The length of the CDR3 is 14 residues. Germline loops: CDR1 SGHKS, CDR2 YYEKEE (reference sequence). V was cut by 4 bases and J by 0 bases, with 9 bases left in between. The CDR3 is CASSRDSSTDTQYF. DNA for the CDR3: TGTGCCAGCAGCCGTGACAGTAGCACAGATACGCAGTATTTT.

This chain connects TRBV12-3 or TRBV12-4 to TRBJ1-1, with a tentative D call TRBD1 (5 bases). There are 12 residues in the CDR3. V gave up 2 bases and J gave up 11 bases, with 12 bases separating them. The CDR3 protein is CASSLWAGLAFF. The CDR3 nucleotides are TGTGCCAGCAGTTTATGGGCAGGGTTGGCTTTCTTT.